Listed here is a single T cell receptor (beta chain). Looked up from germline, CDR1 is SGDLS and CDR2 is YYNGEE. V was shortened by 3 bases and J by 2 bases, with 14 bases between the two germline ends. CDR3 length equals 15 residues. Data came from immunoSEQ multiplex PCR; TCRdb stores just in-frame clones and leaves some out. The sample carries 35,000 to 50,000 clones, around 96% recorded once. The data are from a study of technical replicates of blood from four donors. This chain joins TRBV9 and TRBJ1-1; possible D gene TRBD1, 5 bases. Sequenced: T cells isolated from PBMCs. This clonotype was obtained from a human donor in good health. CDR3 coding DNA: TGTGCCAGCAGCGCAAATACAGGAAGAAACACTGAAGCTTTCTTT. Protein product: CASSANTGRNTEAFF.